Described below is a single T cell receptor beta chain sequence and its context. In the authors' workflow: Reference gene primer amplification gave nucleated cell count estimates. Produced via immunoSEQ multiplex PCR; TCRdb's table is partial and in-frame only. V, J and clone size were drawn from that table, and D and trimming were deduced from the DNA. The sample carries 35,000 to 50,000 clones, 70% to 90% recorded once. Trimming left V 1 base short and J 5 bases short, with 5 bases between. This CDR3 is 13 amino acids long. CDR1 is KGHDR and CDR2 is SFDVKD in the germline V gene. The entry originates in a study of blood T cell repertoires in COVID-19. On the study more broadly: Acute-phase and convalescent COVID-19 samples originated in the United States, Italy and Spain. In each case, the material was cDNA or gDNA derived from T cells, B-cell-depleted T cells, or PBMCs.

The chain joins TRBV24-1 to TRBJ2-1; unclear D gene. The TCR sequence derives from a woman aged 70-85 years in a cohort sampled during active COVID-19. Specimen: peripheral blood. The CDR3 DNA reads TGTGCCACCAGTGATTTTCGAGACAATGAGCAGTTCTTC. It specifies CATSDFRDNEQFF.